This TCR beta chain is drawn from a study of vaccination effects on CD4 cells after COVID-19. Turning to the study itself: Participants received two doses of either the BNT162b2 or mRNA-1273 vaccine. Findings and limits, study-wide: Clones from infection and from vaccination both contracted markedly late after vaccination.

The CDR3 runs to 16 residues. The J segment lost 4 bases and the V segment lost 3 bases, leaving 6 bases of the junction unmatched. In germline, CDR1 is KGHDR, CDR2 SFDVKD. Expansion of antigen-specific CD4+ T cells with viral peptide pools was carried out by the ViraFEST assay before sequencing. With more than 9 days of culture completed, CD4+ T cells were isolated. The study found no prior SARS-CoV-2 infection in the vaccine recipients, who tested negative for nucleocapsid antibodies. The assay was immunoSEQ multiplex PCR, and TCRdb's table has in-frame clones only and misses some. The sample lists more than 40,000 clones, around 67% occurring once. This clone was counted only a few times. What it binds is not known.

This clonotype originated in a human donor who received a COVID-19 vaccine. The V gene is TRBV24-1, the J gene TRBJ2-7; 12 nucleotides agree with TRBD2. The material sequenced was CD4+ T cells from PBMCs cultured with HCoV-OC43 spike peptides, taken before COVID-19 vaccination. Subset in this sample: HCoV-OC43 spike overlapping peptide pool stimulation. The CDR3 DNA sequence: TGTGCCACCAGTGATCCGACTAGCGGGGGCCTGTACGAGCAGTACTTC. Translating it yields CATSDPTSGGLYEQYF.